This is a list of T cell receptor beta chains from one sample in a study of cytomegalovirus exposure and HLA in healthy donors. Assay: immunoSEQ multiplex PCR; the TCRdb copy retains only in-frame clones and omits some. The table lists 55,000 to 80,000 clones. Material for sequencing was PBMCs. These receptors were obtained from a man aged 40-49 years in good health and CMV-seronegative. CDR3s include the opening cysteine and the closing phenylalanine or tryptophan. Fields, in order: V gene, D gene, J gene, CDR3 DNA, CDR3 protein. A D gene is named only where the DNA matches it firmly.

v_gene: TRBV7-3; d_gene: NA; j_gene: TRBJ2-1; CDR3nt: TGTGCCAGCAGCCCCCGGGCGGGACCCCTGAATGAGCAGTTCTTC; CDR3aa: CASSPRAGPLNEQFF
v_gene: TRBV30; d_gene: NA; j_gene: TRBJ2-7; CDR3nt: TGTGCCTGGGGTGGACAGTACGAGCAGTACTTC; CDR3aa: CAWGGQYEQYF
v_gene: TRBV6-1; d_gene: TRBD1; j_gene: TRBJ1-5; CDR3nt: TGTGCCAGTTGGGACAGGGGTCCCAATCAGCCCCAGCATTTT; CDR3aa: CASWDRGPNQPQHF
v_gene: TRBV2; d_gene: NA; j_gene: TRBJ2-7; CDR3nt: TGTGCCAGCAGGCCCACAGGGTATGAGCAGTACTTC; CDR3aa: CASRPTGYEQYF
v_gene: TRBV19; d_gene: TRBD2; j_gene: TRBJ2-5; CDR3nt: TGTGCCAGTAGTGTCCGAGCGGGGGGGCAGGTTGGGACCCAGTACTTC; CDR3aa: CASSVRAGGQVGTQYF
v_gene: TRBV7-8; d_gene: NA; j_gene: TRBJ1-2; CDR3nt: TGTGCCAGCAGCGCGACGGGGGGATATGGCTACACCTTC; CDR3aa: CASSATGGYGYTF
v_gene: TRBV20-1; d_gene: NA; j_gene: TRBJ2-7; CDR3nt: TGCAGTGCCGACAGCTACGAGCAGTACTTC; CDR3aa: CSADSYEQYF
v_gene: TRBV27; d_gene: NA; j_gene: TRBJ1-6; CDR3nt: TGTGCCAGCAGCCGCGGACAGAACTCCTATAATTCACCCCTCCACTTT; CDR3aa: CASSRGQNSYNSPLHF
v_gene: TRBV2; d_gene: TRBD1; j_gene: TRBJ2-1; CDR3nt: TGTGCCAGCAGGGGACAGCACAATGAGCAGTTCTTC; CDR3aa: CASRGQHNEQFF
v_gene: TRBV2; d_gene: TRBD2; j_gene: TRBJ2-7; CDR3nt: TGTGCCAGCAGTGATCTAGCGGGGGGACGCGAGCAGTACTTC; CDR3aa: CASSDLAGGREQYF
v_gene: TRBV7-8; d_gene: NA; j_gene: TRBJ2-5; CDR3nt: TGTGCCAGCAGCCACCGACGAGGATCCCAAGAGACCCAGTACTTC; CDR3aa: CASSHRRGSQETQYF
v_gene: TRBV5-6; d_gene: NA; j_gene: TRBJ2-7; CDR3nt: TGTGCCAGCAGCTTCGCCGTTCCACACTACGAGCAGTACTTC; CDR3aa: CASSFAVPHYEQYF
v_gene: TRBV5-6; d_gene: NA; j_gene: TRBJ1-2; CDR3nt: TGTGCCAGCAGCCCCCAAGCGGGGGGCATATATGGCTACACCTTC; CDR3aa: CASSPQAGGIYGYTF
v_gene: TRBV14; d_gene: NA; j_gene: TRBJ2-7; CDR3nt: TGTGCCAGCAGCTCCACCTACGAGCAGTACTTC; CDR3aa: CASSSTYEQYF
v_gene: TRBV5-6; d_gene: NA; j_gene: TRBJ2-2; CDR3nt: TGTGCCAGCAGCTTGCCGAACAGGAACACCGGGGAGCTGTTTTTT; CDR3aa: CASSLPNRNTGELFF
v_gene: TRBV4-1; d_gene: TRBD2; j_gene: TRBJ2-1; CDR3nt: TGCGCCAGCAGCCAGGGACTAGCGGGGGCAAATGAGCAGTTCTTC; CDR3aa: CASSQGLAGANEQFF
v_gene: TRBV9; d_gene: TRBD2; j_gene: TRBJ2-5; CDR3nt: TGTGCCAGCAGCGTCCGGGGGGAGGAGACCCAGTACTTC; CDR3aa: CASSVRGEETQYF
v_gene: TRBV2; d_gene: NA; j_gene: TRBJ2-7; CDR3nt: TGTGCCAGCAGTGTCACAGGGGGAGGGGAGCAGTACTTC; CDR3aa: CASSVTGGGEQYF
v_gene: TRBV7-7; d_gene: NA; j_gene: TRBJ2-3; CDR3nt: TGTGCTAGCAGCTTATCCCCCAGGGGTGTTGGCACAGATACGCAGTATTTT; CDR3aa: CASSLSPRGVGTDTQYF
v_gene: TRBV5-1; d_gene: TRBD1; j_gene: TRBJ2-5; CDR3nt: TGCGCCAGCAGCTTGGACAGGGGTAGTATAGAGACCCAGTACTTC; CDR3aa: CASSLDRGSIETQYF
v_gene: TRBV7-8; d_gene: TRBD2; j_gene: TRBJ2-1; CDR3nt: TGTGCCAGCAGCGACATATTTCCTAGCGGGGATAGCTCCTACAATGAGCAGTTCTTC; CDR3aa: CASSDIFPSGDSSYNEQFF
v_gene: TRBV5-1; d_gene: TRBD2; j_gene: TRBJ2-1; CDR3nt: TGCGCCACCACCTTAGGCGGGGGGCACTACAATGAGCAGTTCTTC; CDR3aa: CATTLGGGHYNEQFF
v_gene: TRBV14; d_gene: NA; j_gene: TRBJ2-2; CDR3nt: TGTGCCAGCAGCAGGAGGGGATTCACCGGGGAGCTGTTTTTT; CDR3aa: CASSRRGFTGELFF
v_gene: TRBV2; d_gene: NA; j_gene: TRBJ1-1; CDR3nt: TGTGCCAACCGGGTCCTCACTGAAGCTTTCTTT; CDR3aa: CANRVLTEAFF
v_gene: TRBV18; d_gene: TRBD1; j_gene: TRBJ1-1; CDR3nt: TGTGCCAGCTCAAAAAGACAGGGGGGAAACACTGAAGCTTTCTTT; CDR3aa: CASSKRQGGNTEAFF
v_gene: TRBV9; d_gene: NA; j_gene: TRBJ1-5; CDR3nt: TGTGCCAGCAGCGTAGGCGGCTATGATCAGCCCCAGCATTTT; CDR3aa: CASSVGGYDQPQHF
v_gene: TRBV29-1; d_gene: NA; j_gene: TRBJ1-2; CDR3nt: TGCAGCGTTGGGGGGGGTTCTGGCTACACCTTC; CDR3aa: CSVGGGSGYTF
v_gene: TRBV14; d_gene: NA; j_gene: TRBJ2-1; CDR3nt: TGTGCCAGCAGCCAAGTTGGTCCAGCGACGTACTACAATGAGCAGTTCTTC; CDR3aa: CASSQVGPATYYNEQFF
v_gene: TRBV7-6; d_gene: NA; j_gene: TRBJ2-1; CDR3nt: TGTGCCAGCAGCCCACGGGACACTTTTTACAATGAGCAGTTCTTC; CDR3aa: CASSPRDTFYNEQFF
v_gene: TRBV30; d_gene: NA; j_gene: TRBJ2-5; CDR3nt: TGTGCCTGGAGCGTCCTGCCAGTTCAAGAGACCCAGTACTTC; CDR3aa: CAWSVLPVQETQYF
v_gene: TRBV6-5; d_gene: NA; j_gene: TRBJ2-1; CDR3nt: TGTGCCAGCAGTTATTCCGAGGAGCCTTACAATGAGCAGTTCTTC; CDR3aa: CASSYSEEPYNEQFF
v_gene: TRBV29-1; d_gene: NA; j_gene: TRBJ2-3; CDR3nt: TGCAGCGTTGAAGCCCCCTTTAGTAGCACAGATACGCAGTATTTT; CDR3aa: CSVEAPFSSTDTQYF
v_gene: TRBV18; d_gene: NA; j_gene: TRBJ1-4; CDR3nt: TGTGCCAGCTCATCCAGGGAGGCGGAAAAACTGTTTTTT; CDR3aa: CASSSREAEKLFF
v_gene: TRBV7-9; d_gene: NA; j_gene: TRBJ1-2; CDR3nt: TGTGCCAGTCAGCCCCCCGGAGCTAACTATGGCTACACCTTC; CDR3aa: CASQPPGANYGYTF
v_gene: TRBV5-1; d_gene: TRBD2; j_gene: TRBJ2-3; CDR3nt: TGCGCCAGCAGCTTTAGCGGGGGGTCTACAGATACGCAGTATTTT; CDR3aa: CASSFSGGSTDTQYF
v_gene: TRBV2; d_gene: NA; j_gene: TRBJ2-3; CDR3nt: TGTGCCAGCAGCCAATTGAGTGATACGCAGTATTTT; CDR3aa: CASSQLSDTQYF
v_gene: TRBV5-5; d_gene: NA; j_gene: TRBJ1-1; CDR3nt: TGTGCCAGCAGCTTGGACTACGGACAGTCCCAAGCTTTCTTT; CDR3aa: CASSLDYGQSQAFF
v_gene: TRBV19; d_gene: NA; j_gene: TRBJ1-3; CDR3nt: TGTGCCAGTAGTGGGAGCTCTGGAAACACCATATATTTT; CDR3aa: CASSGSSGNTIYF
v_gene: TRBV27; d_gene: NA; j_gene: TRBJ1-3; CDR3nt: TGTGCCAGCAGTTTGGACGGGAACTCTGGAAACACCATATATTTT; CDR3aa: CASSLDGNSGNTIYF
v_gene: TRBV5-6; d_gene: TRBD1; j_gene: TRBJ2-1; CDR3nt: TGTGCCAGCAGCTTGTACGGGGATGACAGGGTCATTGAGTTCTTC; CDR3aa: CASSLYGDDRVIEFF
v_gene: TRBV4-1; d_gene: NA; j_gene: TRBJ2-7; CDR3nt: TGCGCCAGCAGCCAAGATGAGCGCTACGAGCAGTACTTC; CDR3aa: CASSQDERYEQYF